This T cell receptor beta chain was recorded in a study of CD8 T cells in Susac syndrome. CDR3 length: 16 amino acids. Trimming removed 0 bases from V and 7 bases from J; junction bases left unmatched: 8. CDR1 is LGHDT, CDR2 YNNKEL, per germline (reference sequence). An amount of RNA that ranged from roughly 0.45 to 1 ug was reverse transcribed with random hexamers. By means of immunoSEQ multiplex PCR, TCR beta CDR3 spanning 54 Vbeta and 13 Jbeta underwent amplification. MiXCR, applied by TCRdb to the immunoSEQ multiplex PCR reads, yields one record per CDR3 protein. The data contain 400,000 to 550,000 distinct CDR3 sequences, more than 80% of them singletons. TCR beta was sequenced from blood CD8+ and CD4+ T cells.

Sequencing input: CD8+ T cells from PBMCs. This sequence originates from a human donor with multiple sclerosis. This sequence joins TRBV3-1 and TRBJ2-1; TRBD1 matches at 8 bases. CDR3: CASSQEETGARNEQFF. The CDR3 DNA reads TGTGCCAGCAGCCAAGAAGAGACAGGGGCGAGAAATGAGCAGTTCTTC.